A single sample gave rise to the 12 T cell receptor beta chains below, sequenced in a study of blood T cell repertoires in COVID-19. Measured with immunoSEQ multiplex PCR; TCRdb has only the in-frame clones, and not every one. The repertoire has 200,000 to 250,000 clones, approximately 86% of them found once; the top ten carry about 3.1%. Specimen: peripheral blood. These receptors were taken from a woman aged 25 to 45 who had recovered from COVID-19.

The V gene is TRBV19, the J gene TRBJ1-5; D is unresolved. There are 14 residues in the CDR3. V was clipped by 1 base and J by 0 bases, with 4 bases between them. Germline-derived CDR1 and CDR2 are LNHDA and SQIVND (reference sequence). The CDR3 DNA reads as TGTGCCAGTAGTATAGGGCATAGCAATCAGCCCCAGCATTTT. Amino acid sequence: CASSIGHSNQPQHF.

This clone was recorded many times. The chain carries TRBV10-3 and TRBJ1-3, with D unclear. Germline V gene sequence: CDR1 ENHRY, CDR2 SYGVKD. Trimming removed 0 bases from V and 0 bases from J, with 9 bases in between. The length of the CDR3 is 16 residues. In nucleotides, the CDR3 is TGTGCCATCAGTGAGTCTTCGGGTTCCTCTGGAAACACCATATATTTT. This sequence encodes CAISESSGSSGNTIYF.

The CDR3 here is CASSQYRGHPRETQYF. Here the CDR3 DNA reads TGTGCCAGCAGCCAATACAGGGGGCACCCCCGAGAGACCCAGTACTTC. The rearrangement uses TRBV3-1 (or the pseudogene TRBV3-2) and TRBJ2-5, with 9 nucleotides matching TRBD1. From germline, CDR1 is LGHDT and CDR2 YNNKEL (reference sequence). Germline trimming cut 2 bases from V and 4 bases from J; bases unmatched to any gene: 8. The CDR3 loop spans 16 amino acids.

The chain carries TRBV18 and TRBJ2-5; D gene ambiguous. Per the germline V gene, CDR1 is KGHSH and CDR2 is LQKENI. The V end lost 2 bases, the J end lost 5 bases, and 6 bases lay between the germline ends. This CDR3 has 12 residues. In nucleotides, the CDR3 is TGTGCCAGCTCACCAAACGAGGAGACCCAGTACTTC. The encoded protein is CASSPNEETQYF.

The V call is TRBV21-1, the J call TRBJ2-5; the table calls TRBD1, which could not be checked here. TRBV21-1 is a pseudogene segment. This CDR3 is 14 amino acids long. CDR3 in DNA: TGTGCCAGCAGGGGGGCCTTCGGTAGGGAGACCCAGTACTTC. Translation: CASRGAFGRETQYF.

The chain combines TRBV7-2 with TRBJ1-5, with a possible D match to TRBD1 (5 bases). With 1 base removed from V and 6 bases from J, the gap between germline ends came to 13 bases. Germline CDR1 SGHTA, CDR2 FQGNSA. This CDR3 is 15 amino acids long. Written as DNA, the CDR3 is TGTGCCAGCAGCTTAGGAGTTTCGGGGGGTCAGCCCCAGCATTTT. This codes for CASSLGVSGGQPQHF.

J is TRBJ2-5 and V is TRBV20-1, with 10 nucleotides matching TRBD2. CDR1 is DFQATT and CDR2 is SNEGSKA in the germline V gene (reference sequence). The CDR3 loop spans 16 amino acids. Unmatched junction bases numbered 12, after V lost 3 bases and J lost 5 bases. Here the CDR3 reads CSASPGLADLQETQYF. In DNA, the CDR3 is TGCAGTGCTAGTCCCGGACTAGCGGATTTACAGGAGACCCAGTACTTC.

In DNA form, the CDR3 reads TGTGCCACGGGACTAGCGGGAACAGATACGCAGTATTTT. Its translation: CATGLAGTDTQYF. This chain joins TRBV19 and TRBJ2-3, with 13 bases matching TRBD2. With 10 bases clipped from V and 3 bases from J, the junction kept 1 base outside the gene matches. CDR1 and CDR2 from the germline V gene are LNHDA and SQIVND (reference sequence). The CDR3 length is 13 residues. Full variable domain (outside the CDR3, taken from reference TRBV19 and TRBJ2-3): DGGITQSPKYLFRKEGQNVTLSCEQNLNHDAMYWYRQDPGQGLRLIYYSQIVNDFQKGDIAEGYSVSREKKESFPLTVTSAQKNPTAFYLCATGLAGTDTQYFGPGTRLTVL.

The gene calls are TRBV9 and TRBJ1-2; D is perhaps TRBD1 (5 bases). V was shortened by 6 bases and J by 0 bases, with 12 bases between the two germline ends. The CDR3 is 14 residues long. CDR1 is SGDLS, CDR2 YYNGEE, per germline. The CDR3 DNA sequence: TGTGCCAGCAACAATAGGGGTTCTAACTATGGCTACACCTTC. It specifies CASNNRGSNYGYTF.

The chain carries TRBV7-2 and TRBJ1-1, with TRBD1 matching 9 bases. This CDR3 region has 16 residues. Germline-derived CDR1 and CDR2 are SGHTA and FQGNSA. The trim removed 4 bases at V and 5 bases at J, leaving 11 bases unmatched. For the CDR3, the DNA is TGTGCCAGCAGCTATCCAACAGGGGGCGTTAGGACTGAAGCTTTCTTT. Translation gives CASSYPTGGVRTEAFF.

V usage is TRBV5-4 and J usage is TRBJ2-5, with 7 bases aligning to TRBD1. J gave up 0 bases and V 5 bases, and 4 bases lay outside the gene matches. The germline gives CDR1 SGHNT, CDR2 YYREEE (reference sequence). This CDR3 spans 14 amino acids. The CDR3 DNA follows: TGTGCCAGCAGTCGTACAGGGGACCAAGAGACCCAGTACTTC. Translation gives CASSRTGDQETQYF.

The genes are TRBV7-6 and TRBJ1-2; tentatively, D is TRBD1 (5 bases). The germline V gene has CDR1 SGHVS and CDR2 FNYEAQ. Trimming took off 5 bases at V and 5 bases at J, with 21 bases between the two ends. This CDR3 contains 16 residues. The CDR3 sequence: CASSKEVEGRGYGYTF. For the CDR3, the DNA is TGTGCCAGCAGCAAAGAGGTGGAGGGAAGGGGTTATGGCTACACCTTC. The complete variable domain, with remaining parts taken from reference TRBV7-6 and TRBJ1-2, reads GAGVSQSPRYKVTKRGQDVALRCDPISGHVSLYWYRQALGQGPEFLTYFNYEAQQDKSGLPNDRFSAERPEGSISTLTIQRTEQRDSAMYRCASSKEVEGRGYGYTFGSGTRLTVV.